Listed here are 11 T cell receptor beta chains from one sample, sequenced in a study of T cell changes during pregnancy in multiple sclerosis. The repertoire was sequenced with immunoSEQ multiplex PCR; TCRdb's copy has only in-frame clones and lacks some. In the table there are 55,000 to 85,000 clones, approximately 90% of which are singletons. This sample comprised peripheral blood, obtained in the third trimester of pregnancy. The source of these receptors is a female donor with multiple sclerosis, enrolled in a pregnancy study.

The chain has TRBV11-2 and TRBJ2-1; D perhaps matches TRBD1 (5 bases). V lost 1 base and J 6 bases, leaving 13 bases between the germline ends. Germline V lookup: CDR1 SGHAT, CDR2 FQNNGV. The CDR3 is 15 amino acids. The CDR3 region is CASSLGQGLLNEQFF. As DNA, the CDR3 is TGTGCCAGCAGCTTAGGCCAGGGATTACTCAATGAGCAGTTCTTC.

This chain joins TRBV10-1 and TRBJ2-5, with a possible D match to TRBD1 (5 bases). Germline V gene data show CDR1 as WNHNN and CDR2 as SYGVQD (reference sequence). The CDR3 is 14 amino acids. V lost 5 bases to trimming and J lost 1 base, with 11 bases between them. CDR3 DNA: TGCGCCAGCAGTCCCGACAGTACCCAAGAGACCCAGTACTTC. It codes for CASSPDSTQETQYF.

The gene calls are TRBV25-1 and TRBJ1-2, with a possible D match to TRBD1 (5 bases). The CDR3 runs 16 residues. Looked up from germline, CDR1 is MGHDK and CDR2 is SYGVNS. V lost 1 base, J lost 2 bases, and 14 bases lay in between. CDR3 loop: CASSELDTQPNYGYTF. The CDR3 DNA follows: TGTGCCAGCAGTGAATTGGACACCCAACCCAACTATGGCTACACCTTC.

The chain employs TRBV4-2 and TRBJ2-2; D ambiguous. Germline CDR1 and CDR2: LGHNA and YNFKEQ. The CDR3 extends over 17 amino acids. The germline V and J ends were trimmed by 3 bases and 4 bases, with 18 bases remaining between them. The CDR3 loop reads CASSHVSSPLSTGELFF. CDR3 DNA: TGTGCCAGCAGCCATGTTAGCAGTCCCTTGAGCACCGGGGAGCTGTTTTTT.

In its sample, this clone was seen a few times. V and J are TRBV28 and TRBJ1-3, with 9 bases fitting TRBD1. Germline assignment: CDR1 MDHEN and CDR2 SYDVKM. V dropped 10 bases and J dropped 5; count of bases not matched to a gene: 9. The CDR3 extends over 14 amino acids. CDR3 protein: CATRTGGVRNTIYF. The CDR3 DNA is TGTGCCACCCGAACAGGGGGCGTTCGAAACACCATATATTTT.

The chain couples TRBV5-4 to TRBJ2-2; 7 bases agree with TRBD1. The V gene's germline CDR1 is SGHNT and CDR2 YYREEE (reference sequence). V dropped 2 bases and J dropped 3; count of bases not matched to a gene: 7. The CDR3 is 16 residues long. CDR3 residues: CASSLGLTGYTGELFF. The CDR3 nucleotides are TGTGCCAGCAGCTTAGGGTTGACAGGGTACACCGGGGAGCTGTTTTTT.

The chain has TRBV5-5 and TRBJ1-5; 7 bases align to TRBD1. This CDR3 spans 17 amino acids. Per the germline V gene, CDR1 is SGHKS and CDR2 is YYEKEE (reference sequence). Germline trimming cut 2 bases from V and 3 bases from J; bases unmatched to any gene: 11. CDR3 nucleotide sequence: TGTGCCAGCAGCTTATCCTCACAGGGGACGGTCAATCAGCCCCAGCATTTT. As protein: CASSLSSQGTVNQPQHF.

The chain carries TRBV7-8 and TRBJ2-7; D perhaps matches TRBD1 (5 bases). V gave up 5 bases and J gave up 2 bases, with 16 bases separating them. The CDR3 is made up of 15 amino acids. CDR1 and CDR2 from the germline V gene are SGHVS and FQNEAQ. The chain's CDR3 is CASSPTTATTYEQYF. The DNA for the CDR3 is TGTGCCAGCAGCCCTACGACAGCGACGACCTACGAGCAGTACTTC.

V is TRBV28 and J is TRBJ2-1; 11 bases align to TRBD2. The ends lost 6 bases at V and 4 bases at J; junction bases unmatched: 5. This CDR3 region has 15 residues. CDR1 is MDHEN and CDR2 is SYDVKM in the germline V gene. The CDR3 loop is CASSIGTSGYNEQFF. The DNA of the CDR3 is TGTGCCAGCAGCATCGGGACTAGCGGTTACAATGAGCAGTTCTTC.

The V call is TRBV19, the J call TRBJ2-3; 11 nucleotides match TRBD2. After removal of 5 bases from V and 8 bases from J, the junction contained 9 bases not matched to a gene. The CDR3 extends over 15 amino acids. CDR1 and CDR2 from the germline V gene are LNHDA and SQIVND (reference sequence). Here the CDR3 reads CASSQLAGEGGTQYF. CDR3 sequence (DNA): TGTGCCAGTAGTCAACTAGCGGGAGAAGGAGGTACGCAGTATTTT.

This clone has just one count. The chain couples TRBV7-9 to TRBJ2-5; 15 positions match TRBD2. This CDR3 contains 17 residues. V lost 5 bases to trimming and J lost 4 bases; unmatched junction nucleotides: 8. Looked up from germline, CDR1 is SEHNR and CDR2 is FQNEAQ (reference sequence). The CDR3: CASSLGLAGGRGETQYF. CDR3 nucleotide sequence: TGTGCCAGCAGCCTCGGACTAGCGGGAGGGAGGGGAGAGACCCAGTACTTC. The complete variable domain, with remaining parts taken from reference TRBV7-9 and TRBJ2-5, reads DTGVSQNPRHKITKRGQNVTFRCDPISEHNRLYWYRQTLGQGPEFLTYFQNEAQLEKSRLLSDRFSAERPKGSFSTLEIQRTEQGDSAMYLCASSLGLAGGRGETQYFGPGTRLLVL.